The 8 T cell receptor beta chains in this list originate from one sample, sequenced in a study of T-cell reconstitution after alpha-beta-depleted transplantation in children. Preparing the TCRbeta library involved the use of unique molecular identifiers. TCRdb re-analysed the PCR reads in MiXCR, keeping a single row per CDR3 protein. This table has some 520,000 distinct CDR3 sequences, about 31% appearing once. Sequences were derived from PBMCs from the stem cell graft donor, sampled from the stem cell graft. The source is a human donor who donated a stem cell graft to a child with aplastic anemia.

The chain employs TRBV27 and TRBJ2-3; 12 nucleotides match TRBD2. Per germline, CDR1 MNHEY and CDR2 SMNVEV (reference sequence). J lost 2 bases, V lost 5 bases, and 8 bases had no gene match. This CDR3 comprises 17 residues. The CDR3 region has the DNA TGTGCCAGCAGTCCCCAAACTAGCGGGAGGTACACAGATACGCAGTATTTT. As protein: CASSPQTSGRYTDTQYF.

This clonotype has a handful of counts. V usage is TRBV25-1 and J usage is TRBJ2-5; 11 bases are a match to TRBD2. Trimming removed 2 bases from V and 3 bases from J; junction bases left unmatched: 5. In germline, CDR1 is MGHDK, CDR2 SYGVNS. The CDR3 spans 16 residues. CDR3 protein: CASSEQLTSGKETQYF. The CDR3 DNA is TGTGCCAGCAGTGAACAATTGACTAGCGGGAAAGAGACCCAGTACTTC.

The rearrangement joins TRBV5-1 to TRBJ1-1; TRBD1 might be the D (6 bases). Germline V gene sequence: CDR1 SGHRS, CDR2 YFSETQ. The V end lost 1 base, the J end lost 1 base, and 11 bases lay between the germline ends. The CDR3 is 15 residues long. The CDR3 DNA reads as TGCGCCAGCAGCTTGTCCCCGACAGGGAACACTGAAGCTTTCTTT. Translation gives CASSLSPTGNTEAFF.

The V and J genes are TRBV7-2 and TRBJ2-3, with D perhaps matching TRBD1 (6 bases). Germline V gives CDR1 SGHTA, CDR2 FQGNSA. Between the trimmed V and J ends, which lost 8 bases and 4 bases, there was a span of 16 bases. This CDR3 has 14 amino acids. The CDR3 region has the DNA TGTGCCAGCGGTCAGGACAGAGGTTCAGATACGCAGTATTTT. This encodes CASGQDRGSDTQYF. Drawing the rest from reference TRBV7-2 and TRBJ2-3, the complete variable domain is GAGVSQSPSNKVTEKGKDVELRCDPISGHTALYWYRQSLGQGLEFLIYFQGNSAPDKSGLPSDRFSAERTGGSVSTLTIQRTQQEDSAVYLCASGQDRGSDTQYFGPGTRLTVL.

This clonotype came up a few times. The rearrangement links TRBV20-1 to TRBJ1-1; D is undetermined. From germline, CDR1 is DFQATT and CDR2 SNEGSKA (reference sequence). Trimming stripped 3 bases from V and 8 bases from J, with 19 bases between. This CDR3 is built from 14 residues. CDR3 DNA: TGCAGTGCTAGTCTAAATAGCGTGGTCCAGGAAGCTTTCTTT. Its translation is CSASLNSVVQEAFF.

The J gene is TRBJ2-3, the V gene TRBV7-9; possible D gene TRBD1, 6 bases. There are 16 residues in the CDR3. Trimming removed 5 bases at V and 3 bases at J, with 18 bases between. CDR1 is SEHNR and CDR2 is FQNEAQ in the germline V gene (reference sequence). This CDR3 reads CASSTGHTLETDTQYF. The CDR3 coding sequence is TGTGCCAGCAGCACGGGACACACTTTGGAGACAGATACGCAGTATTTT.

Note on this clonotype: A junction end diverges from the germline sequence, so it may reflect a read error. The V gene is TRBV12-3 or TRBV12-4, the J gene TRBJ1-5; 7 bases agree with TRBD1. The CDR3 extends over 14 amino acids. The CDR3: CASSLGQVNQPQHF. CDR3 bases: TGTGCCAGCAGCTTAGGACAGGTAAATCAGCCCCAGCATTTT.

The rearrangement joins TRBV28 to TRBJ1-1, with D tentatively TRBD1 (6 bases). The CDR3 sequence is 13 residues long. Between the trimmed V and J ends, which lost 7 bases and 6 bases, there was a span of 15 bases. Germline CDR1 is MDHEN and CDR2 is SYDVKM. The CDR3 protein is CASTRGGRAEAFF. Here the CDR3 DNA reads TGTGCCAGCACCCGAGGGGGAAGGGCTGAAGCTTTCTTT. Full variable domain (missing parts from reference TRBV28 and TRBJ1-1): DVKVTQSSRYLVKRTGEKVFLECVQDMDHENMFWYRQDPGLGLRLIYFSYDVKMKEKGDIPEGYSVSREKKERFSLILESASTNQTSMYLCASTRGGRAEAFFGQGTRLTVV.